This passage covers 20 T cell receptor beta chains from one sample sequenced in a study of blood T cell repertoires in COVID-19 (dated by TCRdb to about 2020). The library was built by means of the immunoSEQ multiplex PCR assay. TCRdb limited this immuneACCESS table to in-frame rearrangements with V and J called. A share of clones is missing; checked studies link under half to unresolved V genes, and the rest is unexplained. This sample is represented by about 300,000 clones; 75% to 90% of them were singletons. The biggest ten clones account for 1.5% to 2% of the sample. The material sequenced was PBMCs or T cells enriched from blood (not recorded which). Receptors were obtained from a woman aged 35 to 49 who had recovered from COVID-19.

This chain links TRBV5-1 with TRBJ2-1; D unresolved. The germline V gene encodes CDR1 SGHRS and CDR2 YFSETQ. This CDR3 has 14 amino acids. V lost 0 bases, J lost 5 bases, and 9 bases lay in between. The CDR3 protein is CASSLGPLNNEQFF. The CDR3 DNA reads TGCGCCAGCAGCTTGGGGCCCCTGAACAATGAGCAGTTCTTC.

Concerning this clone itself: At one end, the junction sequence differs from germline, possibly due to a read error. CDR3 amino acids: CASSPGQGYSNQPQHF. In DNA, the CDR3 is TGTGCCAGCAGCCCTGGACAGGGCTATAGCAATCAGCCTCAGCATTTT. The chain joins TRBV7-2 to TRBJ1-5; 8 bases line up with TRBD1. Germline-derived CDR1 and CDR2 are SGHTA and FQGNSA. The CDR3 is 16 amino acids.

This chain links TRBV10-2 with TRBJ2-7; 7 nucleotides agree with TRBD2. CDR3 length equals 13 residues. Germline loops: CDR1 WSHSY, CDR2 SAAADI. Germline trimming cut 8 bases from V and 5 bases from J; bases unmatched to any gene: 9. In DNA form, the CDR3 reads TGCGCCAGCCGGGCGGGGGACCGCAACGAGCAGTACTTC. Translating it yields CASRAGDRNEQYF.

The chain has TRBV2 and TRBJ2-5, with 13 positions matching TRBD2. The CDR3 covers 15 residues. Trimming cost V 4 bases and J 11 bases; bases outside gene matches: 10. Germline assignment: CDR1 SNHLY and CDR2 FYNNEI. The CDR3 nucleotides read TGTGCCAGCAGTGCGCTTTGGACTAGCGGGGGAACTCAGTACTTC. Protein: CASSALWTSGGTQYF.

V gene TRBV25-1 combines with J gene TRBJ2-2, with TRBD1 as a possible D gene (6 bases). Germline CDR1 MGHDK, CDR2 SYGVNS. The CDR3 is 17 residues long. The ends were cut back, 2 bases at V and 5 bases at J, with 18 bases in the middle. CDR3 region: CASSELRGQERTGELFF. In nucleotides, the CDR3 is TGTGCCAGCAGTGAACTGAGGGGACAAGAACGGACCGGGGAGCTGTTTTTT.

This rearrangement joins TRBV4-2 to TRBJ2-7, with D tentatively TRBD2 (7 bases). Germline CDR1 reads LGHNA; CDR2 reads YNFKEQ. Trimming shortened V by 0 bases and J by 2 bases, and 11 bases separated the two germline ends. The CDR3 is 15 amino acids. CDR3 loop: CASSQEGGGPYEQYF. Written as DNA, the CDR3 is TGTGCCAGCAGCCAAGAAGGGGGGGGACCCTACGAGCAGTACTTC.

The chain combines TRBV11-2 with TRBJ1-1; D gene unclear. In germline, CDR1 is SGHAT, CDR2 FQNNGV. V dropped 8 bases and J dropped 11 bases, with 21 bases sitting between them. The CDR3 has 13 residues. DNA of the CDR3: TGTGCCAGCGGAGCCCGGGAAGCTAGAATGGCTTTCTTT. It translates to CASGAREARMAFF.

The chain couples TRBV15 to TRBJ1-4, with TRBD1 matching 8 bases. V was pared by 1 base and J by 5 bases, with 12 bases of the junction left unmatched. Germline V gene data show CDR1 as LNHNV and CDR2 as YYDKDF (reference sequence). This CDR3 contains 18 residues. For the CDR3, the DNA is TGTGCCACCAGCAGAGGCCGGACAGGGCTCACTAGAAATGAAAAACTGTTTTTT. This encodes CATSRGRTGLTRNEKLFF.

The chain carries TRBV4-1 and TRBJ2-7; 8 positions match TRBD1. The junction had 10 bases not matched to a gene; V was cut back by 1 base and J by 2 bases. Per germline, CDR1 MGHRA and CDR2 YSYEKL. This CDR3 has 17 amino acids. The CDR3 nucleotides are TGCGCCAGCAGCCAAGGACCGGGACAGGTGCTCACCTACGAGCAGTACTTC. This encodes CASSQGPGQVLTYEQYF.

The chain recombines TRBV4-2 with TRBJ2-7; D not resolved. The germline V gene has CDR1 LGHNA and CDR2 YNFKEQ. Deletions cut 6 bases from V and 0 bases from J, with 9 bases between. The length of the CDR3 is 13 residues. As DNA, the CDR3 is TGTGCCAGCAGATTGAGCCCCTCCTACGAGCAGTACTTC. Translated: CASRLSPSYEQYF.

The CDR3 sequence is CASSLSGQGVNDGYTF. In DNA, the CDR3 is TGCGCCAGCAGCTTGTCAGGACAGGGGGTTAATGATGGCTACACCTTC. The rearrangement links TRBV5-1 to TRBJ1-2, with TRBD1 matching over 10 bases. V shed 1 base, J shed 6 bases, and the junction held 9 bases outside the gene matches. Germline loops: CDR1 SGHRS, CDR2 YFSETQ. The CDR3 is 16 residues long.

The V gene is TRBV7-2, the J gene TRBJ1-5; D possibly corresponds to TRBD1 (5 bases). This CDR3 spans 15 amino acids. Trimming shortened V by 4 bases and J by 0 bases, and 10 bases separated the two germline ends. CDR1 and CDR2 (germline): SGHTA, FQGNSA. The CDR3 loop reads CASSSDRNSNQPQHF. The CDR3 DNA reads TGTGCCAGCAGCTCTGACAGAAATAGCAATCAGCCCCAGCATTTT.

This sequence joins TRBV9 and TRBJ2-5; TRBD2 matches 13 bases. The V and J ends lost 0 bases and 4 bases, in that order; junction bases with no gene match: 3. Germline V gene data show CDR1 as SGDLS and CDR2 as YYNGEE. The CDR3 is made up of 16 amino acids. The CDR3 sequence: CASSVGGTSGTETQYF. In DNA form, the CDR3 reads TGTGCCAGCAGCGTAGGGGGGACTAGCGGGACAGAGACCCAGTACTTC.

The rearrangement joins TRBV10-1 to TRBJ1-5; D is unclear. The CDR3 consists of 15 residues. V was pared by 2 bases and J by 4 bases, with 12 bases between. CDR1 and CDR2 from the germline V gene are WNHNN and SYGVQD (reference sequence). The CDR3 sequence: CASSEQNRSNQPQHF. The DNA of the CDR3 is TGCGCCAGCAGTGAGCAAAACAGATCAAATCAGCCCCAGCATTTT.

This sequence joins TRBV28 and TRBJ1-2, with 11 positions matching TRBD1. V lost 3 bases to trimming and J lost 4 bases; unmatched junction nucleotides: 7. The CDR3 is 16 residues long. Germline-derived CDR1 and CDR2 are MDHEN and SYDVKM. This CDR3 reads CASSFPRTGGLYGYTF. Here the CDR3 DNA reads TGTGCCAGCAGTTTCCCGCGGACAGGGGGCCTCTATGGCTACACCTTC.

This clone showed up just once. The identical CDR3 is also encoded by other nucleotide sequences in the sample. The V and J genes are TRBV30 and TRBJ2-7; 7 bases line up with TRBD1. This CDR3 is 13 amino acids long. CDR1 and CDR2 (germline): GTSNPN, SVGIG (reference sequence). After removal of 3 bases from V and 0 bases from J, the junction contained 2 bases not matched to a gene. The CDR3 region is CAWRTGSSYEQYF. DNA of the CDR3: TGTGCCTGGAGGACAGGGAGCTCCTACGAGCAGTACTTC.

In this sample, this clone turned up once. CDR3 region: CASSPRGGGDTQYF. The CDR3 bases are TGTGCCAGCAGCCCTCGGGGTGGGGGGGATACGCAGTATTTT. The chain couples TRBV3-1 (or the pseudogene TRBV3-2) to TRBJ2-3; tentatively, D is TRBD2 (6 bases). In germline, CDR1 is LGHDT, CDR2 YNNKEL (reference sequence). Trimming cost V 4 bases and J 6 bases, with 14 bases left between them. This CDR3 spans 14 amino acids.

The rearrangement uses TRBV2 and TRBJ1-4; D is possibly TRBD1 (5 bases). Trimming took off 9 bases at V and 0 bases at J, with 11 bases between the two ends. The germline CDR1 and CDR2 sequences are SNHLY and FYNNEI. This CDR3 has 14 residues. CDR3 loop: CASLLTATNEKLFF. In DNA form, the CDR3 reads TGTGCCAGTTTATTGACAGCAACTAATGAAAAACTGTTTTTT.

The V call is TRBV5-1, the J call TRBJ2-1, with 8 nucleotides matching TRBD2. After removal of 4 bases from V and 10 bases from J, the junction contained 13 bases not matched to a gene. The CDR3 sequence is 15 residues long. Germline V gene data show CDR1 as SGHRS and CDR2 as YFSETQ. The CDR3 protein is CASSHGVGAGVEQFF. The CDR3 DNA reads TGCGCCAGCAGCCATGGAGTTGGAGCGGGAGTCGAGCAGTTCTTC.

In nucleotides, the CDR3 is TGTGCCAGCCGCCGGGACAGGGATGTGGATACGCAGTATTTT. Translated, it gives CASRRDRDVDTQYF. The chain has TRBV2 and TRBJ2-3; TRBD1 matches at 9 bases. Trimming took 8 bases from V and 6 from J; bases not matched to a gene: 9. There are 14 residues in the CDR3. CDR1 SNHLY and CDR2 FYNNEI come from the germline V gene.